This TCR beta chain was identified during a study of identical twins. This clonotype was seen a handful of times. TCRdb re-analysed the 5' RACE reads in MiXCR, keeping a single row per CDR3 protein. The sample consists of hundreds of thousands of distinct CDR3 sequences, approximately 22% of them appearing once. This CDR3 has 13 residues. With 0 bases removed from V and 5 bases from J, the gap between germline ends came to 10 bases. Germline CDR1 DFQATT, CDR2 SNEGSKA (reference sequence). The same specimen was also included in a second study, on T cells expressing NK-cell markers.

V usage is TRBV20-1 and J usage is TRBJ1-2; D may be TRBD1 (5 bases). The sequenced sample was PBMCs. This TCR was sampled from a woman between 18 and 29 years old in good health. CDR3 sequence (DNA): TGCAGTGCTAGAGATCGGGGGGGGTATGGCTACACCTTC. It specifies CSARDRGGYGYTF.